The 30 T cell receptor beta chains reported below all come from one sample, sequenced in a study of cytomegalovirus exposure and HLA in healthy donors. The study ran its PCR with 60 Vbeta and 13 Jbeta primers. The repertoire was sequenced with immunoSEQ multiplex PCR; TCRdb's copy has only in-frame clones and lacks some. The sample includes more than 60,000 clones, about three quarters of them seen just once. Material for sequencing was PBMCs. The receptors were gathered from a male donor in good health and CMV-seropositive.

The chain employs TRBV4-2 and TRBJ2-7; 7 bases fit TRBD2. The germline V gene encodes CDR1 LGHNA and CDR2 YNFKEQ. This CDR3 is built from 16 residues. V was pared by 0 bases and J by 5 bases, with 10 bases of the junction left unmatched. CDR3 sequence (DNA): TGTGCCAGCAGCCAAGATTTGGGCGGGGCGGGAGACGAGCAGTACTTC. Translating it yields CASSQDLGGAGDEQYF.

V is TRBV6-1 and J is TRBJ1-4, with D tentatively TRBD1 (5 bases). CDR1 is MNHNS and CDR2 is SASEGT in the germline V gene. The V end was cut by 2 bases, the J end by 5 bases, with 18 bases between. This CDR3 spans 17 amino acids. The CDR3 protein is CASSERPVGLSNEKLFF. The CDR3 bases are TGTGCCAGCAGTGAAAGGCCTGTGGGACTGTCGAATGAAAAACTGTTTTTT.

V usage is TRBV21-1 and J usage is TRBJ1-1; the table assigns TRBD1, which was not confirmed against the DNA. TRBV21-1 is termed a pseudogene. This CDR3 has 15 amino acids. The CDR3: CASSGSGATFTEAFF. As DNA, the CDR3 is TGTGCCAGCAGCGGGTCAGGGGCCACGTTCACTGAAGCTTTCTTT.

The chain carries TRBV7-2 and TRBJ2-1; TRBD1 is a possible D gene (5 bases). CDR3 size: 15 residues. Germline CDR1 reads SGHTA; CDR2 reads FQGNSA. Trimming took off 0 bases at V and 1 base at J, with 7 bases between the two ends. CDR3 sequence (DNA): TGTGCCAGCAGCTTAGCTAGGGGTTCCTACAATGAGCAGTTCTTC. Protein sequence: CASSLARGSYNEQFF.

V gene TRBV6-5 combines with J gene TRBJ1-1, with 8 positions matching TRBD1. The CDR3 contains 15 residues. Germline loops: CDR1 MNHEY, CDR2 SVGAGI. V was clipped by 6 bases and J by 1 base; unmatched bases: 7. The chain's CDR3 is CASSRQGRGNTEAFF. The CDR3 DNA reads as TGTGCCAGCAGCCGACAGGGGCGAGGGAACACTGAAGCTTTCTTT.

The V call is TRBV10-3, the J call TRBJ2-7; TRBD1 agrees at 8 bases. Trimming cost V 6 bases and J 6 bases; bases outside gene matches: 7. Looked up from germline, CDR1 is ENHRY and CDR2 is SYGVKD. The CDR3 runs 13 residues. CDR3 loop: CAISGQGRGEQYF. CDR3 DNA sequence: TGTGCCATCAGCGGACAGGGTCGGGGCGAGCAGTACTTC.

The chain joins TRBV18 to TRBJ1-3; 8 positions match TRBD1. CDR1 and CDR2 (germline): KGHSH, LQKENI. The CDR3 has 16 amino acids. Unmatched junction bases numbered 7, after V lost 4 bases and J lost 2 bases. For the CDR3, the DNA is TGTGCCAGCTCACGGACAGGGTCGTCGGCTGGAAACACCATATATTTT. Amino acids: CASSRTGSSAGNTIYF.

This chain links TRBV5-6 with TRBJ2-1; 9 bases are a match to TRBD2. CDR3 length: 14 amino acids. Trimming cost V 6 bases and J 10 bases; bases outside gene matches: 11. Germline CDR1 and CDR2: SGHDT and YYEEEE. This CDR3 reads CASNWAGGRVEQFF. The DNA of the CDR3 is TGTGCCAGCAATTGGGCGGGGGGGCGCGTCGAGCAGTTCTTC.

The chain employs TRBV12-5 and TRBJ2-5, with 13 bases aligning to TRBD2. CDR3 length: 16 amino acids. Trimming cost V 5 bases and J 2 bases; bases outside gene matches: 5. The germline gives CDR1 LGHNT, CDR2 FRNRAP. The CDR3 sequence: CASGRTSGGLQETQYF. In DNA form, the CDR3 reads TGTGCTAGTGGTAGGACTAGCGGGGGACTACAAGAGACCCAGTACTTC. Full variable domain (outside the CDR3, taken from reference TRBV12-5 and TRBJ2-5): DARVTQTPRHKVTEMGQEVTMRCQPILGHNTVFWYRQTMMQGLELLAYFRNRAPLDDSGMPKDRFSAEMPDATLATLKIQPSEPRDSAVYFCASGRTSGGLQETQYFGPGTRLLVL.

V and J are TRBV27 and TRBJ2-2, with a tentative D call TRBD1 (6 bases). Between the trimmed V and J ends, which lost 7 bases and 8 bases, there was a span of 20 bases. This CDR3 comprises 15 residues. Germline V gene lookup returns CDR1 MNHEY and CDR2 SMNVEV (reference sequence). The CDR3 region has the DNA TGTGCCAGCACGAGGGCAGGGGAGCTTGTTGGGGAGCTGTTTTTT. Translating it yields CASTRAGELVGELFF.

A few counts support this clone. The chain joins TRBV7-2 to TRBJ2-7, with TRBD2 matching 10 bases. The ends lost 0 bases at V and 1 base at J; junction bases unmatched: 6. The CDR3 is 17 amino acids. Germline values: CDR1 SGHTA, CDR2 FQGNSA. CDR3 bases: TGTGCCAGCAGCTTAGCCTCGGGACTAGCGAGATCCTACGAGCAGTACTTC. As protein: CASSLASGLARSYEQYF.

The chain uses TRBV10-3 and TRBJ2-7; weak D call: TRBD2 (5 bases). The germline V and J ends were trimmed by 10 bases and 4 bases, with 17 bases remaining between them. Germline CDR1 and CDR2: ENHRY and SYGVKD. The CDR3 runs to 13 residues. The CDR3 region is CASAAGVEYEQYF. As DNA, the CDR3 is TGTGCCAGCGCAGCCGGGGTGGAGTACGAGCAGTACTTC.

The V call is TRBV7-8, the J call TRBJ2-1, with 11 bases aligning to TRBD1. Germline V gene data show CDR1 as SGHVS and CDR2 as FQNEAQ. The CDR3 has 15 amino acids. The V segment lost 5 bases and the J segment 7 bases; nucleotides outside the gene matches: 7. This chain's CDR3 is CASSIGQGAPNEQFF. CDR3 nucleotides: TGTGCCAGCAGCATTGGACAGGGGGCGCCTAATGAGCAGTTCTTC.

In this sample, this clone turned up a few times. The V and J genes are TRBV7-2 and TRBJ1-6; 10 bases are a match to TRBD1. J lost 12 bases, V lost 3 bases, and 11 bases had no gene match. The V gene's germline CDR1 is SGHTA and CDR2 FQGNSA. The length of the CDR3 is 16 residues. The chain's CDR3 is CASSFRDRGLAGPLHF. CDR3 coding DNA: TGTGCCAGCAGCTTCCGGGACAGGGGACTCGCGGGACCCCTCCACTTT.

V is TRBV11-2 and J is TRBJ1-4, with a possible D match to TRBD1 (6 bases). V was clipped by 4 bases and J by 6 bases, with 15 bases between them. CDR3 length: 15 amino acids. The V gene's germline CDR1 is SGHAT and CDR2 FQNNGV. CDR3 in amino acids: CASSWGRGKYEKLFF. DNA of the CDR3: TGTGCCAGCAGCTGGGGTAGGGGGAAATATGAAAAACTGTTTTTT.

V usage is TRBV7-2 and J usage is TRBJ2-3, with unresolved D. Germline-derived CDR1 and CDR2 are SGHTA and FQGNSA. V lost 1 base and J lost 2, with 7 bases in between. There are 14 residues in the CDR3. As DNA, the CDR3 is TGTGCCAGCAGCTTAGGTTTCTTCACAGATACGCAGTATTTT. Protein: CASSLGFFTDTQYF.

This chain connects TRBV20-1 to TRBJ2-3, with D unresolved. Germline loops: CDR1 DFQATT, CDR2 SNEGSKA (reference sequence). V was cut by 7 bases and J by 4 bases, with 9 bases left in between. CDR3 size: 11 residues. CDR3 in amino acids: CSGRYADTQYF. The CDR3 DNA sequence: TGCAGTGGCAGGTACGCAGATACGCAGTATTTT.

The CDR3 region is CASSVRNSEKLFF. In DNA, the CDR3 is TGTGCCAGCAGTGTAAGGAACAGTGAAAAACTGTTTTTT. This chain joins TRBV2 and TRBJ1-4, with unresolved D. Per the germline V gene, CDR1 is SNHLY and CDR2 is FYNNEI. This CDR3 contains 13 residues. V shed 4 bases and J shed 7 bases, with 10 bases lying between them.

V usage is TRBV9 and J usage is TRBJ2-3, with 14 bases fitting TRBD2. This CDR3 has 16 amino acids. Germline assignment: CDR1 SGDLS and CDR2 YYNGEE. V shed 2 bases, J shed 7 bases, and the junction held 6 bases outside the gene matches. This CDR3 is CASSVLTSGGANTQYF. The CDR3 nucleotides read TGTGCCAGCAGCGTCCTGACTAGCGGGGGGGCAAATACGCAGTATTTT. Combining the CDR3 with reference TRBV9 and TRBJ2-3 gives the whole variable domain DSGVTQTPKHLITATGQRVTLRCSPRSGDLSVYWYQQSLDQGLQFLIQYYNGEERAKGNILERFSAQQFPDLHSELNLSSLELGDSALYFCASSVLTSGGANTQYFGPGTRLTVL.

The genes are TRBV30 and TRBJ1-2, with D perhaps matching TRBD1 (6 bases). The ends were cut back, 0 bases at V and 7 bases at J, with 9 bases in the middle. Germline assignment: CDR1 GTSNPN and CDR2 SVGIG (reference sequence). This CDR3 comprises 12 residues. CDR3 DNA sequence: TGTGCCTGGAGTGTACAGGGCCTTGGCTACACCTTC. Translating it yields CAWSVQGLGYTF.

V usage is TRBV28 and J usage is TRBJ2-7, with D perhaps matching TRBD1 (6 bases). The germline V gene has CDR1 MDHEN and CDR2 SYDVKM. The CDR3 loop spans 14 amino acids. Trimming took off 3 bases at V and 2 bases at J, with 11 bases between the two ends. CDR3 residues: CASSLPRGPYEQYF. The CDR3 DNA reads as TGTGCCAGCAGTTTGCCCAGGGGCCCCTACGAGCAGTACTTC.

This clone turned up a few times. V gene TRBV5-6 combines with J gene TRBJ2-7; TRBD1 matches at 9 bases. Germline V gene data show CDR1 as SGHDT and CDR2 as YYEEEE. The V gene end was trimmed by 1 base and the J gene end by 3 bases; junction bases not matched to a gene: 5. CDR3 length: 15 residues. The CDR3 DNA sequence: TGTGCCAGCAGCTTGTCGTACAGGGGGCTCTACGAGCAGTACTTC. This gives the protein CASSLSYRGLYEQYF.

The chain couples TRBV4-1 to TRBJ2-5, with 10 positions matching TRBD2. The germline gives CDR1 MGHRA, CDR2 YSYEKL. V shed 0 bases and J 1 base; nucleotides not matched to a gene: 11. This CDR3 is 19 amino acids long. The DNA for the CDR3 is TGCGCCAGCAGCCAAGAACCGGCTAGCGGGGGCCACCTCCAAGAGACCCAGTACTTC. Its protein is CASSQEPASGGHLQETQYF.

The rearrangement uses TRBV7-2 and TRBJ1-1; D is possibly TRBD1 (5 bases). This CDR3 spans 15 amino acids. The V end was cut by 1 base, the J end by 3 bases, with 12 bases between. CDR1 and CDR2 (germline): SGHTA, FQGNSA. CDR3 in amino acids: CASSLVGDLDTEAFF. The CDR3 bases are TGTGCCAGCAGCTTAGTTGGGGACTTGGACACTGAAGCTTTCTTT.

Here the CDR3 DNA reads TGTGCCAGCAGGACTAGCGGGGGGCGTAATGAGCAGTTCTTC. Amino acids: CASRTSGGRNEQFF. The V call is TRBV2, the J call TRBJ2-1; 13 bases are a match to TRBD2. The CDR3 consists of 14 residues. J lost 7 bases, V lost 6 bases, and 3 bases had no gene match. Germline V gene data show CDR1 as SNHLY and CDR2 as FYNNEI. The complete variable domain, with remaining parts taken from reference TRBV2 and TRBJ2-1, reads EPEVTQTPSHQVTQMGQEVILRCVPISNHLYFYWYRQILGQKVEFLVSFYNNEISEKSEIFDDQFSVERPDGSNFTLKIRSTKLEDSAMYFCASRTSGGRNEQFFGPGTRLTVL.

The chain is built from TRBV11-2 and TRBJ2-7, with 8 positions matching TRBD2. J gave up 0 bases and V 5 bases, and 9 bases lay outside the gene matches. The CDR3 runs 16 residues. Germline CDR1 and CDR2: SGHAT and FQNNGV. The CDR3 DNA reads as TGTGCCAGCAGCCTCTCCACTAGCGGTGCCTCCTACGAGCAGTACTTC. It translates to CASSLSTSGASYEQYF.

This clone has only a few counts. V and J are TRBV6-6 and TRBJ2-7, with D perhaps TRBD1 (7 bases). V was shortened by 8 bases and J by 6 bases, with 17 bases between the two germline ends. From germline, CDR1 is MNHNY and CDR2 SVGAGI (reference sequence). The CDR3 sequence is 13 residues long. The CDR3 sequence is CASGGAGGGEQYF. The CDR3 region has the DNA TGTGCCAGCGGCGGGGCAGGGGGTGGCGAGCAGTACTTC.

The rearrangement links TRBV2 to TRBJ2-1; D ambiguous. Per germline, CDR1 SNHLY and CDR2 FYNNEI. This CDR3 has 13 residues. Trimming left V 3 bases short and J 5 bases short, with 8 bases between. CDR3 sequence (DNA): TGTGCCAGCAGTGATTCCTCTAACAATGAGCAGTTCTTC. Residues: CASSDSSNNEQFF.

DNA for the CDR3: TGTGCCAGCAGTTTTGGGACAGAAGCTAACTATGGCTACACCTTC. It encodes CASSFGTEANYGYTF. The chain combines TRBV2 with TRBJ1-2; TRBD1 aligns across 7 bases. This CDR3 has 15 amino acids. The V and J ends lost 5 bases and 0 bases, in that order; junction bases with no gene match: 6. CDR1 is SNHLY and CDR2 is FYNNEI in the germline V gene.

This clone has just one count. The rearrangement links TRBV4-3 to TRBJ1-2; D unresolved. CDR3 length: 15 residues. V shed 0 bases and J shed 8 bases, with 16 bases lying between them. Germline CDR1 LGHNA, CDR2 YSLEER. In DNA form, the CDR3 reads TGCGCCAGCAGCCAAGAAGGCGGCAACTATGTAGGCTACACCTTC. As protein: CASSQEGGNYVGYTF.